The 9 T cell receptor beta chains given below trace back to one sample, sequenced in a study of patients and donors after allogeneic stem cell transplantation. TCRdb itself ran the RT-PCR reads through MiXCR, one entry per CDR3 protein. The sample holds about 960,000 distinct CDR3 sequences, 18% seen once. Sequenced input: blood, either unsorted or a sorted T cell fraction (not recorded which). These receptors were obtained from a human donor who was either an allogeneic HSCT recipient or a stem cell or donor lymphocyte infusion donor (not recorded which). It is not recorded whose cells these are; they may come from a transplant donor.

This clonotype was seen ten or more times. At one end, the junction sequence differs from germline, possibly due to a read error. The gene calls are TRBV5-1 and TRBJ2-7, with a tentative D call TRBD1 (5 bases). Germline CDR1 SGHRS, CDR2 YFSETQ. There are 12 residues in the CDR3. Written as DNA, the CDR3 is TGTGCCAGCAGCTTAGGGGACTACGAGCAGTACTTC. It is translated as CASSLGDYEQYF.

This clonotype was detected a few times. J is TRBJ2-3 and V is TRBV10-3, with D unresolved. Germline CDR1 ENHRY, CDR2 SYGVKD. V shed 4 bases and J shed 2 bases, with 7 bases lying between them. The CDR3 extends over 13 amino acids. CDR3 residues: CAISGLFTDTQYF. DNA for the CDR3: TGTGCCATCAGTGGGCTCTTCACAGATACGCAGTATTTT.

The CDR3 here is CATSLEGPEVDEQFF. CDR3 nucleotide sequence: TGTGCCACCAGTCTGGAGGGTCCGGAGGTCGACGAGCAGTTCTTC. The rearrangement joins TRBV15 to TRBJ2-7; D perhaps matches TRBD2 (6 bases). The J call is doubtful: the DNA matches TRBJ2-1 better. The CDR3 consists of 15 residues. Germline V gives CDR1 LNHNV, CDR2 YYDKDF (reference sequence).

CDR3 in DNA: TGTGCCAGCATAATATACCCCGGGTTAGGGGACGGCTACACCTTC. Residues: CASIIYPGLGDGYTF. The chain carries TRBV2 and TRBJ1-2, with a tentative D call TRBD1 (5 bases). V shed 7 bases and J shed 8 bases, with 23 bases lying between them. Germline assignment: CDR1 SNHLY and CDR2 FYNNEI. The CDR3 loop spans 15 amino acids. Full variable domain (outside the CDR3, taken from reference TRBV2 and TRBJ1-2): EPEVTQTPSHQVTQMGQEVILRCVPISNHLYFYWYRQILGQKVEFLVSFYNNEISEKSEIFDDQFSVERPDGSNFTLKIRSTKLEDSAMYFCASIIYPGLGDGYTFGSGTRLTVV.

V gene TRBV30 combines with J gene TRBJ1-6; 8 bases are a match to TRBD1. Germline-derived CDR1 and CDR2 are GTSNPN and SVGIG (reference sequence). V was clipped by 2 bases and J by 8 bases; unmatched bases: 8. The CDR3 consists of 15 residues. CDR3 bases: TGTGCCTGGAGTTCCCGGGACAGGTGGTATTCACCCCTCCACTTT. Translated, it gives CAWSSRDRWYSPLHF.

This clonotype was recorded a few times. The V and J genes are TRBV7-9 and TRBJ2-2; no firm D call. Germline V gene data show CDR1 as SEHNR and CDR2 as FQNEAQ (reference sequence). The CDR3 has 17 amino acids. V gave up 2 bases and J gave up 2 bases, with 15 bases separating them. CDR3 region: CASSLILHLINTGELFF. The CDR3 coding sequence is TGTGCCAGCAGCTTAATTCTTCACCTCATAAACACCGGGGAGCTGTTTTTT.

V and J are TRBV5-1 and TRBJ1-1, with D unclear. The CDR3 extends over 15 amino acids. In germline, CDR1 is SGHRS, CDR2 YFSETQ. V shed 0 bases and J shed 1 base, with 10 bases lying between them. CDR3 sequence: CASSLEEGRNTEAFF. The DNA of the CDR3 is TGCGCCAGCAGCTTGGAGGAAGGAAGGAACACTGAAGCTTTCTTT.

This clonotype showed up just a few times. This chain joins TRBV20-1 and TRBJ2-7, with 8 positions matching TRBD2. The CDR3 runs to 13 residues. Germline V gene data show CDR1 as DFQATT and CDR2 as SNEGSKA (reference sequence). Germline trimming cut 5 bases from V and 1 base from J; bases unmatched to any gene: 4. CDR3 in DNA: TGCAGTGCTGGGACTAGGAAGTCCTACGAGCAGTACTTC. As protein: CSAGTRKSYEQYF.

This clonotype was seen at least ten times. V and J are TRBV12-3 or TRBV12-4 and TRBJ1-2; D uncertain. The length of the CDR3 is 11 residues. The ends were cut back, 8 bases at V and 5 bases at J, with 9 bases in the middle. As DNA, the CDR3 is TGTGCCAGCCGCGACGGGTATGGCTACACCTTC. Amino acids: CASRDGYGYTF.